This entry lists 19 T cell receptor beta chains sequenced from one sample in a study of T cell responses to AZD1222 COVID-19 vaccine. The table came from immunoSEQ multiplex PCR; TCRdb's copy has only in-frame clones and leaves some out. The sample holds around 130,000 clones; more than 85% are singletons and the top ten take about 3%. The sequencing here drew on peripheral blood, taken 28 days after the second AZD1222 dose. These receptors were obtained from an adult who received the AZD1222 COVID-19 vaccine.

The J gene is TRBJ1-6, the V gene TRBV5-4, with unresolved D. The CDR3 spans 16 residues. Germline V gene sequence: CDR1 SGHNT, CDR2 YYREEE (reference sequence). Trimming took 3 bases from V and 4 from J, leaving 14 bases between them. CDR3 DNA: TGTGCCAGCAGCTCCGGACGGGAGACTTATAATTCACCCCTCCACTTT. Translation: CASSSGRETYNSPLHF.

This chain joins TRBV19 and TRBJ2-3; D is perhaps TRBD1 (5 bases). Germline-derived CDR1 and CDR2 are LNHDA and SQIVND (reference sequence). This CDR3 has 15 amino acids. V was pared by 2 bases and J by 5 bases, with 14 bases between. CDR3 bases: TGTGCCAGTAGTATATTCGAGACAGCAAAAGATACGCAGTATTTT. Residues: CASSIFETAKDTQYF.

This clone turned up a few times. The V gene is TRBV21-1, the J gene TRBJ1-2. TRBV21-1 is flagged as a pseudogene. The CDR3 loop spans 15 amino acids. CDR3 in amino acids: CASSKRQGANYGYTF. In DNA form, the CDR3 reads TGTGCCAGCAGCAAAAGGCAGGGAGCTAACTATGGCTACACCTTC.

This clone has only one observation. The rearrangement links TRBV30 to TRBJ2-7; 7 bases are shared with TRBD2. V dropped 1 base and J dropped 7; count of bases not matched to a gene: 13. The CDR3 has 15 residues. The germline V gene encodes CDR1 GTSNPN and CDR2 SVGIG (reference sequence). Here the CDR3 reads CAWSEAGPNIIEQYF. The CDR3 bases are TGTGCCTGGAGTGAAGCGGGGCCCAACATAATTGAGCAGTACTTC.

The CDR3 reads CASSRRTGLAGADTQYF. The CDR3 DNA sequence: TGTGCCAGCAGCCGCCGAACCGGACTAGCGGGTGCAGATACGCAGTATTTT. The chain uses TRBV9 and TRBJ2-3, with 11 nucleotides matching TRBD2. Germline CDR1 reads SGDLS; CDR2 reads YYNGEE. Losses at the gene ends were 4 bases for V and 4 bases for J; bases not matched to a gene: 11. The CDR3 runs 17 residues.

J is TRBJ1-1 and V is TRBV18; D unclear. This CDR3 is 14 amino acids long. Looked up from germline, CDR1 is KGHSH and CDR2 is LQKENI. V was cut by 2 bases and J by 1 base, with 8 bases left in between. This CDR3 reads CASSPAGENTEAFF. CDR3 sequence (DNA): TGTGCCAGCTCACCAGCAGGAGAGAACACTGAAGCTTTCTTT.

To note about this clone: Other nucleotide sequences from this sample produce the same CDR3. This chain uses TRBV5-1 with TRBJ2-3; 8 bases match TRBD2. Per the germline V gene, CDR1 is SGHRS and CDR2 is YFSETQ. The CDR3 has 14 amino acids. V lost 0 bases, J lost 5 bases, and 2 bases stayed unmatched. Here the CDR3 DNA reads TGCGCCAGCAGCTTGGGAAGCGGGGGAGATACGCAGTATTTT. Its translation: CASSLGSGGDTQYF. The whole variable domain, remainder taken from reference TRBV5-1 and TRBJ2-3, is KAGVTQTPRYLIKTRGQQVTLSCSPISGHRSVSWYQQTPGQGLQFLFEYFSETQRNKGNFPGRFSGRQFSNSRSEMNVSTLELGDSALYLCASSLGSGGDTQYFGPGTRLTVL.

This chain links TRBV6-1 with TRBJ2-7; 8 positions agree with TRBD1. V trimming: 4 bases; J trimming: 0 bases; junction bases outside the gene matches: 8. The CDR3 is made up of 16 amino acids. Germline CDR1 reads MNHNS; CDR2 reads SASEGT. The CDR3 spells CASSARDRLLSYEQYF. Written as DNA, the CDR3 is TGTGCCAGCAGTGCGCGGGACAGGCTTCTCTCCTACGAGCAGTACTTC.

V and J are TRBV9 and TRBJ1-2, with a weak D call TRBD1 (6 bases). CDR1 SGDLS and CDR2 YYNGEE come from the germline V gene. Trimming took off 0 bases at V and 4 bases at J, with 13 bases between the two ends. The CDR3 totals 15 residues. The CDR3 region has the DNA TGTGCCAGCAGCGTAGGGGTGAGGACAGCCTATGGCTACACCTTC. Encoded protein: CASSVGVRTAYGYTF.

This clone was observed once. The chain is built from TRBV30 and TRBJ1-2, with D perhaps TRBD1 (5 bases). Trimming removed 0 bases from V and 7 bases from J, with 12 bases in between. This CDR3 region has 13 residues. Germline CDR1 reads GTSNPN; CDR2 reads SVGIG (reference sequence). The CDR3 spells CAWSVLQGAGYTF. The CDR3 bases are TGTGCCTGGAGTGTACTGCAGGGAGCTGGCTACACCTTC.

The rearrangement joins TRBV6-1 to TRBJ1-2; TRBD1 matches 8 bases. J was trimmed by 5 bases and V by 3 bases; bases with no gene match: 5. The CDR3 totals 14 residues. Per germline, CDR1 MNHNS and CDR2 SASEGT. CDR3: CASSERTGRYGYTF. CDR3 DNA sequence: TGTGCCAGCAGTGAGAGGACAGGGCGGTATGGCTACACCTTC.

The chain is built from TRBV9 and TRBJ2-4; unclear D gene. Per the germline V gene, CDR1 is SGDLS and CDR2 is YYNGEE. The V end was cut by 4 bases, the J end by 8 bases, with 13 bases between. The CDR3 is made up of 13 amino acids. CDR3 in amino acids: CASSPGGGDIQYF. The DNA for the CDR3 is TGTGCCAGCAGCCCCGGCGGTGGAGACATTCAGTACTTC.

The gene calls are TRBV19 and TRBJ2-3, with 9 bases identical to TRBD2. The length of the CDR3 is 15 residues. Germline V gives CDR1 LNHDA, CDR2 SQIVND (reference sequence). With 4 bases clipped from V and 0 bases from J, the junction kept 2 bases outside the gene matches. CDR3 residues: CASSTTSGSTDTQYF. For the CDR3, the DNA is TGTGCCAGTAGTACCACTAGCGGGAGCACAGATACGCAGTATTTT.

Here the CDR3 DNA reads TGTGCCAGCAGCTTAGGGGTGGCCCCGGTTTCTGAAGCTTTCTTT. It translates to CASSLGVAPVSEAFF. The chain employs TRBV7-2 and TRBJ1-1, with D hard to call. CDR1 and CDR2 from the germline V gene are SGHTA and FQGNSA. The CDR3 consists of 15 residues. Trimming took 1 base from V and 6 from J, leaving 15 bases between them.

The rearrangement joins TRBV30 to TRBJ1-6; D not certain. V was trimmed by 0 bases and J by 9 bases, leaving 15 bases between them. CDR1 GTSNPN and CDR2 SVGIG come from the germline V gene (reference sequence). The CDR3 is 15 residues long. CDR3 nucleotides: TGTGCCTGGAGTGTCCCCCCCGACACTCTTTCACCCCTCCACTTT. It encodes CAWSVPPDTLSPLHF.

V and J are TRBV30 and TRBJ1-3; tentatively, D is TRBD1 (5 bases). Germline V gene sequence: CDR1 GTSNPN, CDR2 SVGIG (reference sequence). The CDR3 consists of 15 residues. The V gene lost 4 bases and the J gene lost 0 bases, with 13 bases spanning the gap. CDR3 sequence: CAWNPGRFSGNTIYF. The CDR3 nucleotides read TGTGCCTGGAATCCGGGACGGTTCTCTGGAAACACCATATATTTT.

The J gene is TRBJ1-1, the V gene TRBV6-5; a weak D match, TRBD1 (6 bases). CDR1 and CDR2 (germline): MNHEY, SVGAGI. Trimming cost V 3 bases and J 4 bases, with 15 bases left between them. The CDR3 runs 15 residues. DNA of the CDR3: TGTGCCAGCAGTTATCAGGACCCAGGGGTCACTGAAGCTTTCTTT. Translating it yields CASSYQDPGVTEAFF.

The rearrangement joins TRBV9 to TRBJ1-1; D remains unclear. From germline, CDR1 is SGDLS and CDR2 YYNGEE. This CDR3 comprises 13 residues. The V end was cut by 1 base, the J end by 5 bases, with 9 bases between. The chain's CDR3 is CASSVWEKTEAFF. CDR3 nucleotide sequence: TGTGCCAGCAGCGTATGGGAGAAAACTGAAGCTTTCTTT.

This clone was detected a few times. This chain links TRBV11-1 with TRBJ2-2; 8 bases line up with TRBD1. CDR3 length: 15 residues. Germline CDR1 and CDR2: SGHAT and FQDESV (reference sequence). V gave up 5 bases and J gave up 5 bases; unmatched junction bases: 7. CDR3 region: CASSPDRVETGELFF. The DNA for the CDR3 is TGTGCCAGCAGCCCGGACAGGGTCGAAACCGGGGAGCTGTTTTTT.